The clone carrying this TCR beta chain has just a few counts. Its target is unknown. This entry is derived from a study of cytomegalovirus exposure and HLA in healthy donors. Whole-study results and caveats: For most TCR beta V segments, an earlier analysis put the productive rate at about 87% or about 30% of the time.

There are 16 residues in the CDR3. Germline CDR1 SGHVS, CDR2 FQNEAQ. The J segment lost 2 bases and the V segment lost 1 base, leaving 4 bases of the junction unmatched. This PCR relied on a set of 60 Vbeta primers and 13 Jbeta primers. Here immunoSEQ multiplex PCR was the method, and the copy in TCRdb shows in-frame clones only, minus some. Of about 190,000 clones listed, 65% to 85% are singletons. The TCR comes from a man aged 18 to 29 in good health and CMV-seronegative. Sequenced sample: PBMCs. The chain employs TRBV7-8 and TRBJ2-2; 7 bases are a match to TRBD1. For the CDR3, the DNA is TGTGCCAGCAGCTTAGAATGGACAGGAAACACCGGGGAGCTGTTTTTT. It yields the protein CASSLEWTGNTGELFF.